This TCR beta chain is from a study of persistence of HIV-infected CD4 T cells. Study findings and constraints: Bulk TCR data could not be restricted to HIV-1-infected CMV-responding cells.

Cells were stimulated with overlapping HIV-1 Gag 15-mer peptides. CD40L/CD69 double-negative CD45RO-high memory CD4+ T cells were collected. Anti-CD28/CD49d costimulation, CD40-blocking antibody and enfuvirtide were given to CD8-depleted PBMCs for 15 to 20 hours. Comments on this clone: Its antigen remains unknown.

This was the immunoSEQ version 4 assay in survey mode. Sequencing was performed with immunoSEQ multiplex PCR; in TCRdb, only in-frame clones are kept and a portion is missing. Of around 42,000 clones in the sample, about 84% were seen once. This CDR3 has 14 amino acids. V lost 1 base, J lost 3 bases, and 9 bases lay in between. In germline, CDR1 is LNHDA, CDR2 SQIVND (reference sequence). The genes are TRBV19 and TRBJ1-2; D unresolved. The sample consisted of CD4+ T cells sorted from PBMCs after approximately 19-hour stimulation, taken from a patient who received antiretroviral therapy. The TCR originated in an adult man with HIV who was CMV-seropositive. CDR3 residues: CASSIGPAHYGYTF. The CDR3 nucleotides read TGTGCCAGTAGTATAGGGCCAGCCCACTATGGCTACACCTTC.